The sequence of this T cell receptor (beta chain) was determined in a study of long-term antiretroviral therapy in people with HIV. General observations from the study: ART adherence was not documented, and neither viral resistance nor therapy changes had any data. ART preceded a rise in diversity that nonetheless stayed lower than in transplant donor controls.

Details on this clone: Its target is not known.

The germline V gene has CDR1 MNHEY and CDR2 SVGAGI. The CDR3 is 15 residues long. V lost 0 bases, J lost 9 bases, and 15 bases lay in between. Held in samples before DNA extraction were roughly 0.85-11 million cryopreserved PBMC. Sequencing used immunoSEQ v3.0 at survey level. Measured with immunoSEQ multiplex PCR; TCRdb has only the in-frame clones, and not every one. In the table there are 20,000 to 25,000 clones, 81% of which are singletons. The sequenced sample was unsorted PBMCs, obtained 1.5 years after starting antiretroviral therapy. V and J are TRBV6-5 and TRBJ2-1, with D perhaps matching TRBD1 (6 bases). The TCR originated in a man aged 25 to 40 with HIV. CDR3 sequence reads: CASSYSFTGTVEQFF. The CDR3 DNA reads TGTGCCAGCAGTTACTCATTCACAGGGACCGTTGAGCAGTTCTTC.